Below, one TCR beta chain is given with its context. Its cognate antigen is unknown. This sample is drawn from a study of PD-1 blockade in classical Hodgkin lymphoma. In the study overall: Patients received nivolumab 3 mg/kg intravenously every 2 weeks. Study observations and caveats: The study found complete responders had baseline diversity similar to newly diagnosed patients. Relapsed/refractory patients reportedly had lower baseline diversity than newly diagnosed patients.

There was relapse after autologous stem cell transplantation in every patient, and there was variation in brentuximab vedotin exposure. Assay used: immunoSEQ multiplex PCR; TCRdb lists only in-frame clones, some missing. The table lists about 6,600 clones, around 77% of them singletons. CDR1 and CDR2 (germline): MDHEN, SYDVKM. The CDR3 is made up of 13 amino acids. V was trimmed by 5 bases and J by 4 bases, leaving 9 bases between them. Sample: peripheral blood mononuclear cells (PBMCs), taken at baseline. V is TRBV28 and J is TRBJ2-1, with unresolved D. The receptor was derived from a human donor with classical Hodgkin lymphoma. Here the CDR3 DNA reads TGTGCCAGCAGTCCGACACGATACAATGAGCAGTTCTTC. Protein sequence: CASSPTRYNEQFF.